The entry that follows covers one TCR beta chain sequence. Its antigen remains unidentified. Produced via immunoSEQ multiplex PCR; TCRdb's table is partial and in-frame only. The sample lists 23,000 or so clones, 60% to 75% seen once, with roughly 5.4% in the top ten. This entry belongs to a study of tumor-infiltrating lymphocytes in localized non-small cell lung cancer. Findings and limits, study-wide: No link was found between tumor T-cell fraction and recurrence-free survival. Only some patients had TCR sequencing, depending on available tissue.

Germline V CDR1 and CDR2: MDHEN, SYDVKM. The CDR3 totals 16 residues. V dropped 3 bases and J dropped 4 bases, with 18 bases sitting between them. The clonotype comes from a human donor with non-small cell lung cancer. The sequenced sample was lung tumor tissue. The V and J genes are TRBV28 and TRBJ2-5, with D possibly being TRBD1 or TRBD2 (5 bases each). The CDR3 sequence is CASSFNPRTGPETQYF. CDR3 sequence (DNA): TGTGCCAGCAGTTTCAATCCCCGGACGGGGCCAGAGACCCAGTACTTC.